The source of this T cell receptor beta chain is a study of PD-L1 blockade in urothelial cancer. Background on the study: Each blood sample yielded a median of around 130,000 T cells. Notes on the study in general: Lower pretreatment blood TCR clonality, under the median, predicted better survival, researchers reported.

The method was immunoSEQ multiplex PCR; TCRdb's version includes in-frame clones alone and lacks a portion of them. The sample includes tens of thousands of clones, almost 90% seen only once; the top ten take approximately 10%. Sample time point: peripheral blood 6 weeks after treatment start. Details on this clone: The antigen is not known.

CDR1 is LGHNA and CDR2 is YSLEER in the germline V gene. V shed 1 base and J 0 bases; nucleotides not matched to a gene: 9. The length of the CDR3 is 18 residues. The rearrangement uses TRBV4-3 and TRBJ2-7; 10 bases align to TRBD2. The clonotype was recovered from a man between 60 and 70 years old with urothelial cancer. This material consisted of PBMCs, taken around atezolizumab (anti-PD-L1) treatment. CDR3 nucleotides: TGCGCCAGCAGCCAAGGGGGTAGCGGGAGGATCACCTCCTACGAGCAGTACTTC. Protein sequence: CASSQGGSGRITSYEQYF.